The present TCR beta chain was sequenced within a study of early T cells in non-severe SARS-CoV-2 infection. Researchers attached unique molecular identifiers to individual cDNA molecules. TCRdb re-analysed the 5' RACE reads in MiXCR, keeping a single row per CDR3 protein. The sample has tens of thousands of distinct CDR3 sequences, roughly an eighth seen once. This CDR3 comprises 16 residues. V shed 5 bases, J shed 7 bases, and the junction held 9 bases outside the gene matches. CDR1 is MNHEY and CDR2 is SMNVEV in the germline V gene (reference sequence). This TCR was recovered from an adult who was a healthcare worker with PCR-confirmed SARS-CoV-2 infection or an uninfected control (not recorded which). The chain carries TRBV27 and TRBJ2-2; 11 positions match TRBD2. Material for sequencing was whole blood. CDR3 sequence (DNA): TGTGCCAGCAGTGCTATAGCGGGAGGGCTGAACGGGGAGCTGTTTTTT. Its translation is CASSAIAGGLNGELFF.